Reported below is one T cell receptor beta chain. The genes and germline here are from mouse. The read stops 3 residues short of the end of the CDR3; the missing end is completed from the germline J gene. This entry is derived from a study of CD8+ T cells in alopecia areata. It was cDNA, reverse transcribed from extracted RNA, that served as the sequencing template. Here immunoSEQ multiplex PCR was the method, and the copy in TCRdb shows in-frame clones only, minus some. The sample contains 250,000 or so clones, none of them singletons. Researchers sorted pooled cutaneous lymph node cells on the basis of CD4, CD8alpha, NKG2D, NKG2ACE and other markers. With V trimmed by 1 base and J by 7 bases, 3 bases remained unmatched. This CDR3 comprises 15 residues. The germline gives CDR1 NSHNY, CDR2 SYGAGN.

V is TRBV13-1 and J is TRBJ1-6; 9 bases agree with TRBD1. TRBJ1-6 is designated an ORF whose function remains uncertain. Sequencing was carried out using CD4+ T cells sorted from a lymph node. The receptor's source is a C3H/HeJ mouse with alopecia areata. The strain's MHC haplotype is H2-k. The CDR3 DNA, read in part, is TGTGCCAGCAGTGATACAGGGGGCGGAAATTCGCCC. Encoded protein: CASSDTGGGNSP. The whole CDR3 reads CASSDTGGGNSPLYF.